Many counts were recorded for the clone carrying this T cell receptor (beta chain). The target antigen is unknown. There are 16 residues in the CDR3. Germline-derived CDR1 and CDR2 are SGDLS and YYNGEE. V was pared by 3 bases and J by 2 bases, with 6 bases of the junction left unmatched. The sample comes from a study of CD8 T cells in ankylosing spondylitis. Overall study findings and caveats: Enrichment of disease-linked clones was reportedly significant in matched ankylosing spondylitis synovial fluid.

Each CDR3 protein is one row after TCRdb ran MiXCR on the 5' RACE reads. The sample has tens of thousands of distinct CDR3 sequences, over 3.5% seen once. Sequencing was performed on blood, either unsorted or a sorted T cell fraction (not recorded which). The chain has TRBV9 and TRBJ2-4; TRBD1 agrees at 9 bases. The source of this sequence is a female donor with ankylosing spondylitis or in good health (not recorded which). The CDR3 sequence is CASSGGTGSTKNIQYF. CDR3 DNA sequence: TGTGCCAGCAGCGGGGGGACAGGGTCGACCAAAAACATTCAGTACTTC.